The entry below gives a single T cell receptor beta chain sequence along with its context. Only a few counts were recorded for this clone. Its target antigen remains unknown. Base-call qualities are not available, and no considerably larger clone is one nucleotide away. Inclusive of the bounding cysteine and phenylalanine, the CDR3 is 15 residues long. The kept DNA is CDR3 alone, 45 bases in frame from the first base. The V and J ends are trimmed by 2 bases and 0 bases, leaving 11 bases between them. The germline V gene encodes CDR1 GTSNPN and CDR2 SVGIG (reference sequence). This specimen belongs to a study of cytomegalovirus exposure and HLA in healthy donors (dated by TCRdb to between 2016 and 2019). About the study as a whole: An earlier analysis of some 500 of the donors reported more than 250 Gb of sequence data and 117 million unique TCR beta sequences from 150 million to 200 million T cells. Rather than drawing on any new phenotypic data, the later analysis identified candidate immune exposures from TCR beta sequences and the way those sequences occurred across donors. In addition to the first cohort of roughly 700 subjects, a separate validation cohort of approximately 130 different subjects was used. Because of strong linkage in the cohort, roughly five DR-DQ haplotypes were treated as single units for association and clustering. The study aimed to test whether cataloging public T cell receptors could reveal signatures of past pathogen exposure. Among roughly 370 genotyped donors of the cohort, an average of about 240,000 unique TCR beta nucleotide sequences were sequenced per donor, around 20% of them non-productive. Among the approximately 400 genotyped donors, more than 70% belonged to the genetic ancestry cluster associated with self-reported Caucasian donors. Roughly 320 gigabases of sequencing data and approximately 92 million unique TCR sequences made up an early release that covered around 640 HLA-typed donors. HLA typing covered class I and class II loci at four-digit resolution. An earlier analysis of a few hundred of the donors applied high-throughput TCR beta sequencing to assess whether each TCR beta V gene segment acted as functional or pseudogenic. A later analysis re-analyzed previously published TCR beta repertoires from several hundred donors and added high-resolution HLA genotyping to study TCR occurrence patterns. To predict cytomegalovirus infection status, the study combined high-throughput TCR immunosequencing, statistical association of individual TCRs with disease status, and machine learning. A later genetic analysis used genome-wide SNP genotypes for about 65% of the roughly 670 donors, treating that subset as a discovery cohort. Typing coverage differed by locus: A, B, C, DRB1 and DQB1 were typed in roughly 620-640 donors, DQA1 in about 500, DPA1 in some 610, and DPB1 in roughly 470. Donor age, sex, ethnicity and CMV serostatus were compiled alongside the repertoire data. The study profiled the T cell repertoires of more than 500 subjects by immunosequencing and related them to cytomegalovirus serostatus. Every discovery cohort repertoire had been produced on one sequencing platform. The study at large found these results: Some IMGT-functional V segments, including TRBV6-2 and TRBV6-3, could not be told apart with the 87-base-pair reads, so those segments were excluded. According to the authors, the approach could potentially be generalized to other disease states and immunological phenotypes. A few of the identified cytomegalovirus-associated TCR beta chains were confirmed in vitro to be specific for cytomegalovirus antigens. CMV serostatus was the only immune exposure information available for the cohort. In the study, some 180 TCR beta chains were listed as associated with cytomegalovirus. In a later genetic analysis, a missense DCLRE1C variant was associated with V-gene and J-gene trimming of TCR beta chains, and the association was replicated in an independent cohort. Because some donors lacked HLA typing at each locus, the association tests relied only on the typed subset. Cytomegalovirus status was reported to be diagnosed by the classifier with high specificity and sensitivity in both the original and validation cohorts. Specific HLA alleles were associated with 18,000 or so TCR beta sequences at a false discovery rate of 0.05 in a later analysis. The earlier analysis of some 540 of the donors excluded some 16 rarely observed V segments, including chromosome 9 orphons, because counts were too low. Most CMV-associated TCR beta chains appeared to be HLA-restricted in a later analysis, and the HLA associations seemed to be driven largely by CMV exposure. Compared with equally common non-associated chains, HLA-associated TCR beta chains in a later analysis were more clonally expanded and had lower generation probabilities. According to a later analysis, parvovirus B19, influenza, CMV and Epstein-Barr virus appeared linked to several top co-occurrence clusters. According to a later genetic analysis, donors in an Asian-associated ancestry cluster had fewer N-insertions in productive TCRs than the approximately 650-donor mean. Correlated functional status among segregating V segments might reflect linkage disequilibrium, but an unknown experimental factor could not be ruled out. A further reported finding was that TCR beta sequences accurately predicted the HLA-A and HLA-B alleles for most subjects in the first cohort. In a later analysis, the rate of TCR association differed among HLA loci, with DRB1 alleles having the most associated TCRs and HLA-C alleles having the fewest. This cohort had only TCR beta chains sequenced, and the lack of alpha or paired-chain data limited which features could be detected. Most TCR sequences were seen in very few donors, while some public TCRs were found in many individuals. The sequencing pipeline was judged likely to have produced a cluster of highly shared sequence variants as a technical artifact. When HLA alleles, especially DR and DQ, strongly co-occurred, attributing TCR associations to individual alleles was difficult. The presence/absence analyses assumed that sequencing depth was roughly uniform across donors, and that assumption may not be true. In an earlier analysis of some 640 of the donors, most TCR beta V segments were observed in productive rearrangements about 87% or about 30% of the time, broadly matching IMGT annotations.

In total, roughly 670 healthy bone marrow donors made up the cohort. At the time of sampling, every cohort member was nominally healthy, though immune exposures that went unrecorded were likely present. The donor was CMV seropositive and was included in the group of approximately 310 seropositive cohort members. A peripheral blood sample was provided by each donor, and peripheral blood mononuclear cells were used for TCR beta sequencing. The Qiagen DNeasy Blood Extraction Kit was used to extract genomic DNA from the blood cell samples. Libraries came from the immunoSEQ multiplex PCR assay. The multiplex PCR relied on a mix of 60 forward primers for TCR Vbeta segments and 13 reverse primers for TCR Jbeta segments. The CDR3 region of rearranged TCR beta genes was amplified from genomic DNA with a multiplex PCR assay. Amplified TCR beta libraries were sequenced as 87-base-pair reads on the Illumina HiSeq System. Turning to the authors' computational methods: A later analysis tallied around 87 million unique TCR beta chains across the 550 to 850 repertoires, and about 10 million of those chains were shared by two or more donors. A nearest-neighbor algorithm error-corrected the raw reads and collapsed the reads into unique sequences, merging closely related sequences to remove PCR and sequencing errors. CDR3 sequences were aligned to IMGT reference sequences to assign V, D and J gene segments. Each retained sequence needed at least a six-nucleotide match to both a V gene segment and a J gene segment. A rearrangement counted as productive if the CDR3 had no stop codons and remained in frame with V and J, and every other rearrangement counted as non-productive. Following IMGT convention, CDR3 was defined as the stretch from the second conserved V-encoded cysteine up to the conserved J-encoded phenylalanine. The earlier analysis of fewer than 750 of the donors excluded sequences that lacked an unambiguous match to a single V gene segment. In an earlier analysis of about 590 of the donors, a V segment was called functional when productive rearrangements were above 56.7%, and segregating when the standard deviation between donors exceeded 5%. A statistical classification framework was built for diagnosing cytomegalovirus status from the catalog of TCR beta chain sequences. V and J gene assignment, in a later analysis, came from comparing TCR nucleotide sequences with IMGT/GENE-DB human TR gene sequences. The TCRdist pipeline was used in a later analysis to assign CDR3 sequences and most-parsimonious VDJ recombination scenarios. In a later analysis, each TCR beta chain was defined by its CDR3 amino acid sequence together with its V-gene family, and reads without a unique V-gene family were excluded. As a way to deal with suspected cross-contamination and a sequencing artifact, a later analysis dropped nearly 600 nucleotide sequences that were highly shared and had low generation probability. For each public chain, a later analysis derived a clonal expansion index from normalized ranks of inferred template counts within each repertoire. Generation probabilities in a later analysis came from a VDJ recombination model fitted to out-of-frame rearrangements, and those results were checked against IGoR. Hypergeometric tests were used in a later analysis to score TCR-TCR, TCR-HLA and TCR-CMV co-occurrence, with a repertoire-size bias correction applied to the TCR pairs. False discovery rates were estimated in a later analysis by permuting HLA or CMV assignments 20 times. In a later analysis, co-occurring TCRs were grouped with DBSCAN, and TCRdist sequence similarity was added when clustering was performed within HLA-allele-positive subsets. For co-occurrence clustering, repertoires with fewer than 30,000 or more than 120,000 public chains were excluded, along with about five repertoires with anomalous nucleotide sharing. Entries here come from immuneACCESS through TCRdb and include only in-frame sequences with V and J called. Some clones fail to appear in such tables; in the studies checked, an unresolved V gene covers under half of the shortfall, and the cause of the remainder is unknown. V and J calls and clone size are as listed in that table; D and trimming were resolved from the DNA. The sample table holds approximately 170,000 clones, of which less than 85% were seen once. The ten top clones hold 4% to 5% of the sample.

The V gene is TRBV30 and the J gene is TRBJ1-3; the D gene cannot be named for sure. The sequenced sample consisted of PBMCs. This TCR was sampled from a man aged 30-40 years in good health and CMV-seropositive. In nucleotide form, the sequence is TGTGCCTGGAGTAGGACTCAGGTCTCTGGAAACACCATATATTTT. Translated, this gives CAWSRTQVSGNTIYF.